A single T cell receptor (beta chain) is shown here with its context. The final CDR3 position lacks the conserved phenylalanine or tryptophan, pointing to a likely read error. No DNA is shown, since the ends of the CDR3 on it are uncertain; the CDR3 is the one TCRdb lists. These data originate in a study of tumor-infiltrating lymphocytes in oesophageal squamous cell carcinoma. TCRdb redid the calling of the PCR reads with MiXCR, one entry per CDR3 protein. Of 20,000 to 25,000 distinct CDR3 sequences listed, around 39% are singletons. Germline-derived CDR1 and CDR2 are SEHNR and FQNEAQ (reference sequence). The CDR3 extends over 16 residues, inclusive of both ends.

The V call is TRBV7-9, the J call TRBJ2-1; TRBD1, as called in the table, went unchecked against the DNA. The specimen sequenced was esophageal tumor tissue. The clonotype originates from a male donor with esophageal squamous cell carcinoma. CDR3 in amino acids: CASSPRQGAYEQYFGN.